The clone carrying this T cell receptor (beta chain) was recorded once. The V and J ends lost 4 bases and 5 bases, in that order; junction bases with no gene match: 12. Germline V lookup: CDR1 KGHSH, CDR2 LQKENI. The CDR3 has 17 residues. Repertoires were generated with immunoSEQ multiplex PCR, while TCRdb's copy carries only in-frame clones and drops some. The table has over a million clones, around 97% seen once. Both subsets, CD45RA+ naive and CD45RA-negative memory, were split from the CD4+ cells. The data were obtained in a study of shared clonotypes between healthy human individuals. Study-level information: The donor pool was made up of two women and three men aged 18 to 49. Per donor, three plates held CD4 naive cells, three held CD4 memory, two held CD8 naive and one held CD8 memory.

Sample: naive CD4+ T cells sorted from blood. The subset denotes: CD45RA+ positively selected. The V call is TRBV18, the J call TRBJ2-1; TRBD1 agrees at 9 bases. The sequence was collected from a man under 40 in good health. The CDR3 DNA follows: TGTGCCAGCTCACTTATTACCGGGACAGGGATAGACAATGAGCAGTTCTTC. It specifies CASSLITGTGIDNEQFF.